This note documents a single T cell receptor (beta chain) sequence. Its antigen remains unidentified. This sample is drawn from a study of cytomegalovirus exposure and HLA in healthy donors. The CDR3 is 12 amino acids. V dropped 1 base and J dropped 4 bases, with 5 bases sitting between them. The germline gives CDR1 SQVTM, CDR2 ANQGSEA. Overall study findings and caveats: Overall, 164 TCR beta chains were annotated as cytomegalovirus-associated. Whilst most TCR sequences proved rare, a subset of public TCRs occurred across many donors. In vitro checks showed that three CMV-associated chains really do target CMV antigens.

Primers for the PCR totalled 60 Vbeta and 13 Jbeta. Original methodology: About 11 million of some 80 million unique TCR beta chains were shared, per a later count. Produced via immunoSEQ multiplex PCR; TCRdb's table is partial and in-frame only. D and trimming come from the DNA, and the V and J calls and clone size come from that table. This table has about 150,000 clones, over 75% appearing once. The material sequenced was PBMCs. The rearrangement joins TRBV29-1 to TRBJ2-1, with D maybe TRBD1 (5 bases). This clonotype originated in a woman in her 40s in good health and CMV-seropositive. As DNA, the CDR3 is TGCAGCGTTGAAGGACAGTACAATGAGCAGTTCTTC. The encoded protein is CSVEGQYNEQFF.